This TCR beta chain emerged from a study of blood T cells in healthy people across ages. General study findings and limits: The recorded TCR beta diversity per million T cells decreased in a roughly linear manner with age.

For this clonotype: Its antigen is undetermined.

This CDR3 is 14 amino acids long. CDR1 and CDR2 (germline): SGHTA, FQGNSA. The V and J ends lost 6 bases and 2 bases respectively, with 14 bases between them. A J-beta primer mix and a sample-barcoded 5' primer were used in a second PCR of roughly 7 to 12 cycles. From the 5' RACE reads, TCRdb called clonotypes with MiXCR, one entry per CDR3 protein. In the table there are 890,000 or so distinct CDR3 sequences, 62% of which are singletons. The sample comprised blood. This TCR was recovered from a man younger than 40 in good health. V and J are TRBV7-2 and TRBJ2-7, with D perhaps being TRBD1 or TRBD2 (5 bases each). The CDR3 here is CASRMGPSTYEQYF. CDR3 DNA: TGTGCCAGCAGAATGGGACCGAGTACCTACGAGCAGTACTTC.